Listed here are 12 T cell receptor beta chains from one sample, sequenced in a study of T-cell memory formation after mild COVID-19. TCRdb redid the calling of the 5' RACE reads with MiXCR, one entry per CDR3 protein. Here the sample spans around 300,000 distinct CDR3 sequences, roughly an eighth being singletons. Sequenced input: PBMCs or a T cell subset sorted from them (not recorded which). The source of these receptors is a man aged 18 to 29 who had mild COVID-19 (a few samples of this study predate the infection). Cell type and time point are not known.

The chain recombines TRBV29-1 with TRBJ2-5; D remains ambiguous. The germline V gene has CDR1 SQVTM and CDR2 ANQGSEA. CDR3 length: 13 residues. V lost 2 bases, J lost 5 bases, and 12 bases lay in between. The CDR3 DNA reads TGCAGCGTTGAACTACCTCCTTCGGAGACCCAGTACTTC. The encoded protein is CSVELPPSETQYF.

This clonotype was seen many times. The chain combines TRBV7-9 with TRBJ2-1; D remains unclear. V was trimmed by 4 bases and J by 2 bases, leaving 9 bases between them. Germline V lookup: CDR1 SEHNR, CDR2 FQNEAQ (reference sequence). The CDR3 contains 14 residues. The CDR3 coding sequence is TGTGCCAGCAGCTCTCAGAATACCTACAATGAGCAGTTCTTC. Translating gives CASSSQNTYNEQFF. Looking up the rest from reference TRBV7-9 and TRBJ2-1 gives the full variable domain: DTGVSQNPRHKITKRGQNVTFRCDPISEHNRLYWYRQTLGQGPEFLTYFQNEAQLEKSRLLSDRFSAERPKGSFSTLEIQRTEQGDSAMYLCASSSQNTYNEQFFGPGTRLTVL.

The chain has TRBV7-8 and TRBJ1-2; D perhaps matches TRBD1 (6 bases). The V and J ends lost 3 bases and 4 bases respectively, with 15 bases between them. Germline V lookup: CDR1 SGHVS, CDR2 FQNEAQ. The length of the CDR3 is 15 residues. CDR3 sequence: CASSFRTASFYGYTF. The CDR3 bases are TGTGCCAGCAGCTTCAGGACAGCCTCGTTCTATGGCTACACCTTC.

The gene calls are TRBV2 and TRBJ2-7; a weak D match, TRBD2 (6 bases). CDR1 and CDR2 (germline): SNHLY, FYNNEI. The CDR3 is 16 amino acids. The V end was cut by 6 bases, the J end by 3 bases, with 21 bases between. CDR3 region: CASRKTTGVKGYEQYF. The CDR3 region has the DNA TGTGCCAGCAGGAAGACTACGGGGGTTAAGGGCTACGAGCAGTACTTC. Full variable domain (rest looked up from reference TRBV2 and TRBJ2-7): EPEVTQTPSHQVTQMGQEVILRCVPISNHLYFYWYRQILGQKVEFLVSFYNNEISEKSEIFDDQFSVERPDGSNFTLKIRSTKLEDSAMYFCASRKTTGVKGYEQYFGPGTRLTVT.

This clonotype was observed at least ten times. The chain has TRBV12-3 or TRBV12-4 and TRBJ2-5, with 10 nucleotides matching TRBD2. The V gene end was trimmed by 3 bases and the J gene end by 2 bases; junction bases not matched to a gene: 6. The CDR3 covers 16 residues. Here the CDR3 reads CASSFGLAGVQETQYF. For the CDR3, the DNA is TGTGCCAGCAGTTTCGGGCTAGCGGGGGTTCAAGAGACCCAGTACTTC.

This sequence joins TRBV27 and TRBJ1-6; D uncertain. V was shortened by 6 bases and J by 6 bases, with 9 bases between the two germline ends. Germline CDR1 is MNHEY and CDR2 is SMNVEV (reference sequence). This CDR3 spans 13 amino acids. In nucleotides, the CDR3 is TGTGCCAGCAGGGGGATCACTAATTCACCCCTCCACTTT. It is translated as CASRGITNSPLHF.

This clonotype was picked up a small number of times. V gene TRBV12-3 or TRBV12-4 combines with J gene TRBJ1-5; unclear D gene. Trimming took off 7 bases at V and 0 bases at J, with 10 bases between the two ends. CDR3 length: 14 residues. As DNA, the CDR3 is TGTGCCAGCAAAGTTGTCTATAGCAATCAGCCCCAGCATTTT. Translation gives CASKVVYSNQPQHF.

This clonotype was recorded many times. V gene TRBV24-1 combines with J gene TRBJ2-1, with 12 bases fitting TRBD2. CDR1 is KGHDR, CDR2 SFDVKD, per germline. This CDR3 has 14 amino acids. V shed 6 bases and J 8 bases; nucleotides not matched to a gene: 4. CDR3 DNA: TGTGCCACCAGTTCTAGCGGGGGGGCACATGAGCAGTTCTTC. This gives the protein CATSSSGGAHEQFF.

This clonotype was seen more than once but under ten times. The chain has TRBV6-2 or TRBV6-3 and TRBJ1-2; 9 positions agree with TRBD1. The CDR3 spans 14 residues. Per the germline V gene, CDR1 is MNHEY and CDR2 is SVGEGT. Germline trimming cut 2 bases from V and 4 bases from J; bases unmatched to any gene: 2. The CDR3 reads CASSYQGQGYGYTF. The CDR3 DNA reads as TGTGCCAGCAGTTACCAGGGACAGGGCTATGGCTACACCTTC.

In its sample, this clonotype was seen a few times. CDR3 amino acids: CASRRQGLNYGYTF. The DNA for the CDR3 is TGTGCCAGCAGGCGACAGGGCCTTAACTATGGCTACACCTTC. The chain joins TRBV12-3 or TRBV12-4 to TRBJ1-2; 7 nucleotides align to TRBD1. Trimming at V came to 6 bases and at J to 1 base, leaving 5 bases not matched to a gene. This CDR3 comprises 14 residues.

CDR3 bases: TGTGCCAGCAGCCGGGAATCCGGACAGTACCAAGAGACCCAGTACTTC. Its translation: CASSRESGQYQETQYF. The rearrangement links TRBV7-2 to TRBJ2-5; perhaps TRBD1 as D (6 bases). V lost 5 bases and J 0 bases, leaving 16 bases between the germline ends. The length of the CDR3 is 16 residues. Germline V gives CDR1 SGHTA, CDR2 FQGNSA.

This sequence joins TRBV24-1 and TRBJ1-5; D is unclear. Deletions cut 9 bases from V and 2 bases from J, with 1 base between. CDR3 length: 10 amino acids. Germline values: CDR1 KGHDR, CDR2 SFDVKD. DNA for the CDR3: TGTGCCACCCGCAATCAGCCCCAGCATTTT. It is translated as CATRNQPQHF.